This T cell receptor beta chain was recorded in a study of blood T cell repertoires in COVID-19. Generated by immunoSEQ multiplex PCR, the TCRdb table keeps only in-frame clones and is missing some. The sample records approximately 260,000 clones, more than 85% being singletons. The CDR3 extends over 15 amino acids. Germline-derived CDR1 and CDR2 are ENHRY and SYGVKD. The V and J ends lost 3 bases and 4 bases, in that order; junction bases with no gene match: 6. The chain combines TRBV10-3 with TRBJ1-5, with TRBD1 matching over 7 bases. This receptor was identified in a man in his late teens or twenties with active or convalescent COVID-19. The sample comprised peripheral blood. The CDR3 bases are TGTGCCATCAGTGACCGCACAGGGGTGAATCAGCCCCAGCATTTT. Protein product: CAISDRTGVNQPQHF.